These T cell receptor beta chains were read from a single sample in a study of Tregs in tolerant kidney transplant recipients. Clones were sequenced by immunoSEQ multiplex PCR, and TCRdb holds only the in-frame ones, with some missing. Found here are 75,000 to 100,000 clones, roughly nine tenths of them singletons; the top ten hold over 4%. Sequenced sample: CD8+ T cells from blood. The receptor set was obtained from a human donor in good health. Each CDR3 is given with its conserved first and last residue. D genes are given only for firm matches. Clone size appears in some rows only: once, few, many, or a class for an expanded clone.

clone_size,cdr3_length,d_call,v_call,j_call,cdr3_nt,cdr3_aa
few,13,TRBD1,TRBV6-6,TRBJ1-2,TGTGCCAGCAGGTCGGGACAGCTCTATGGCTACACCTTC,CASRSGQLYGYTF
.,15,.,TRBV11-2,TRBJ1-4,TGTGCCAGCAGCTTTGCTTCTTCAACTAATGAAAAACTGTTTTTT,CASSFASSTNEKLFF
.,11,TRBD2,TRBV29-1,TRBJ2-7,TGCAGCGTTGGGGAGGGATACGAGCAGTACTTC,CSVGEGYEQYF
.,13,TRBD1,TRBV9,TRBJ1-2,TGTGCCAGCACGCAAAGACAGGGTCATGGCTACACCTTC,CASTQRQGHGYTF
.,14,.,TRBV5-1,TRBJ2-7,TGCGCCAGCAGCTTCGAGTTCCCCCATTACGAGCAGTACTTC,CASSFEFPHYEQYF
.,14,.,TRBV27,TRBJ1-1,TGTGCCAGCAGTTTACCAGGGATGAACACTGAAGCTTTCTTT,CASSLPGMNTEAFF
.,16,TRBD2,TRBV4-2,TRBJ2-5,TGTGCCAGCAGCCAAGAGGGACTAGCGGGAGTTGGGACCCAGTACTTC,CASSQEGLAGVGTQYF
.,15,TRBD1,TRBV30,TRBJ1-2,TGTGCCTGGAGTCCCGGGACAGGGGATTACTATGGCTACACCTTC,CAWSPGTGDYYGYTF
.,15,.,TRBV4-1,TRBJ1-4,TGCGCCAGCAGCCAAGAAAGCGTGGGCGATGAAAAACTGTTTTTT,CASSQESVGDEKLFF
.,12,TRBD1,TRBV27,TRBJ2-7,TGTGCCAGCAGCCCAGGGGGTCACGAGCAGTACTTC,CASSPGGHEQYF
.,12,.,TRBV2,TRBJ2-3,TGTGCCCTTGGGACTAGCACAGATACGCAGTATTTT,CALGTSTDTQYF
.,14,TRBD1,TRBV27,TRBJ2-7,TGTGCCAGCAGTTCTCGGACAGGTTCCTACGAGCAGTACTTC,CASSSRTGSYEQYF
.,15,TRBD2,TRBV6-5,TRBJ2-1,TGTGCCAGCACCCAGACTAGCGGAGACTACAATGAGCAGTTCTTC,CASTQTSGDYNEQFF
.,15,TRBD1,TRBV4-1,TRBJ2-7,TGCGCCAGCAGCCAAGTTGGGACAGGGCCCTACGAGCAGTACTTC,CASSQVGTGPYEQYF
.,13,.,TRBV7-9,TRBJ2-4,TGTGCCAGCAGCCGGGACATTTCAAACATTCAGTACTTC,CASSRDISNIQYF
.,15,TRBD1,TRBV7-9,TRBJ2-1,TGTGCCAGCAGCTTACGGGACAGGGTGTACAATGAGCAGTTCTTC,CASSLRDRVYNEQFF
.,13,.,TRBV2,TRBJ2-3,TGTGCCAGCACTAGGGGCAGGGCAGATACGCAGTATTTT,CASTRGRADTQYF
.,13,.,TRBV30,TRBJ2-5,TGTGCCTGGAGTATATCCCGACGGGAGACCCAGTACTTC,CAWSISRRETQYF
.,13,.,TRBV2,TRBJ1-1,TGTGCCAGCATTTCGGGCAGAAACACTGAAGCTTTCTTT,CASISGRNTEAFF
once,15,TRBD2,TRBV6-4,TRBJ2-3,TGTGCCAGCAGTGTTAGCGGGGGGGCCACAGATACGCAGTATTTT,CASSVSGGATDTQYF
.,16,.,TRBV19,TRBJ1-2,TGTGCCAGTAGTATAGGTGGGGGACAACCTAACTATGGCTACACCTTC,CASSIGGGQPNYGYTF
.,12,.,TRBV6-4,TRBJ1-1,TGTGCCAGCAGGGGAGGGGGGAATGAAGCTTTCTTT,CASRGGGNEAFF
.,16,TRBD2,TRBV6-4,TRBJ2-3,TGTGCCAGCAGTGACTCGTCTAGCGGGAGTACAGATACGCAGTATTTT,CASSDSSSGSTDTQYF
few,16,.,TRBV27,TRBJ2-7,TGTGCCAGCAGTTACGGGGTGGGATCGGGGGCCTACGAGCAGTACTTC,CASSYGVGSGAYEQYF
.,16,.,TRBV9,TRBJ2-5,TGTGCCAGCAGCGTAGGAGGCGGGTTAGCGCTAGAGACCCAGTACTTC,CASSVGGGLALETQYF
.,15,TRBD1,TRBV7-3,TRBJ2-1,TGTGCCAGCAGCTCAGGGGGTTTCTCCTACAATGAGCAGTTCTTC,CASSSGGFSYNEQFF
few,14,TRBD1,TRBV25-1,TRBJ1-5,TGTGCCAGCAGTACAGGGGAGTCCAATCAGCCCCAGCATTTT,CASSTGESNQPQHF
.,16,.,TRBV4-2,TRBJ1-5,TGTGCCAGCAGCCAAGTTCCGGGCTCAGTCAATCAGCCCCAGCATTTT,CASSQVPGSVNQPQHF
.,13,.,TRBV5-1,TRBJ2-7,TGCGCCAGCAGCTTCGGGGGTAACTACGAGCAGTACTTC,CASSFGGNYEQYF
.,12,.,TRBV4-2,TRBJ2-3,TGTGCCAGCAGCCCGGTAGGAGATACGCAGTATTTT,CASSPVGDTQYF
.,17,.,TRBV7-8,TRBJ2-5,TGTGCCACAGCCCGAGAAGGGGGGCCTTGGTTTCAAGAGACCCAGTACTTC,CATAREGGPWFQETQYF
.,12,.,TRBV2,TRBJ1-2,TGTGCCAGCAGTGAAGGGACAGACGGCTACACCTTC,CASSEGTDGYTF
.,12,.,TRBV7-9,TRBJ2-7,TGTGCCAGCAGCTCCACACGGTACGAGCAGTACTTC,CASSSTRYEQYF
.,14,.,TRBV6-5,TRBJ2-1,TGTGCCAGCAGTTACGAAGGGACCCACAATGAGCAGTTCTTC,CASSYEGTHNEQFF
.,18,TRBD2,TRBV10-2,TRBJ2-1,TGCGCCAGCAGTGAGTCCCCGGCTTGGACTAGCGGGACTGGTGAGCAGTTCTTC,CASSESPAWTSGTGEQFF
.,13,TRBD2,TRBV13,TRBJ2-7,TGTGCCAGCAGCTTAGCGGGAGGGAGCGAGCAGTACTTC,CASSLAGGSEQYF
.,16,.,TRBV5-1,TRBJ2-5,TGCGCCAGCAGCTTGGGGCTAGCGCGTGTGGGAGAGACCCAGTACTTC,CASSLGLARVGETQYF
.,15,.,TRBV6-1,TRBJ2-3,TGTGCCAGCAGTGAATCGGACACTCCCACAGATACGCAGTATTTT,CASSESDTPTDTQYF
.,13,.,TRBV5-6,TRBJ1-1,TGTGCCAGCAGCTTGGGGGAACTCACTGAAGCTTTCTTT,CASSLGELTEAFF
.,15,TRBD1,TRBV10-3,TRBJ1-4,TGTGCCATCAGTGAGGTAGGGGACAGCGAGGGAAAACTGTTTTTT,CAISEVGDSEGKLFF
once,15,TRBD2,TRBV9,TRBJ2-1,TGTGCCAGCAGCGTCTCGGGACTAGTATACAATGAGCAGTTCTTC,CASSVSGLVYNEQFF
.,18,.,TRBV2,TRBJ1-6,TGTGCCAGCAGTGACCCGGACAGAATGGGCTCCTATAATTCACCCCTCCACTTT,CASSDPDRMGSYNSPLHF
.,13,.,TRBV4-1,TRBJ1-1,TGCGCCAGCAGCCTCTCCTCAGGTAAGGAAGCTTTCTTT,CASSLSSGKEAFF
.,12,.,TRBV2,TRBJ2-7,TGTGCCAGCGACGGGACACTCTACGAGCAGTACTTC,CASDGTLYEQYF
.,15,TRBD2,TRBV6-6,TRBJ2-7,TGTGCCAGCAAACCGGGACTAGCGGGATCCTACGAGCAGTACTTC,CASKPGLAGSYEQYF
.,16,.,TRBV27,TRBJ2-6,TGTGCCAGCAGTTCCGGCCCAGGGTCTGGGGCCAACGTCCTGACTTTC,CASSSGPGSGANVLTF
few,13,TRBD1,TRBV6-5,TRBJ1-2,TGTGCCAGCAGTTCGACAGGGTTCTATGGCTACACCTTC,CASSSTGFYGYTF
.,15,.,TRBV4-1,TRBJ1-4,TGCGCCAGCAGCCAGCCCCAACGTCTGAATGAAAAACTGTTTTTT,CASSQPQRLNEKLFF
.,15,TRBD1,TRBV4-1,TRBJ2-7,TGCGCCAGCAGCCAAGAAAGACAGGGATCCTACGAGCAGTACTTC,CASSQERQGSYEQYF
.,15,.,TRBV12-2,TRBJ2-7,TGTGCAAGTCGCTGGGGGACGGTGGGCTCCTACGAGCAGTACTTC,CASRWGTVGSYEQYF
.,13,TRBD1,TRBV5-3,TRBJ1-2,TGTGCCAGAAGCCGACAGGGGGACTATGGCTACACCTTC,CARSRQGDYGYTF
.,18,TRBD2,TRBV7-7,TRBJ2-3,TGTGCTAGCAGCTTAGCGGTCACTAGCGGGGGGGCCACAGATACGCAGTATTTT,CASSLAVTSGGATDTQYF
.,18,.,TRBV6-1,TRBJ1-3,TGTGCCAGCAGTGGGGGCGTGGGGGGACCCCGTTCTGGAAACACCATATATTTT,CASSGGVGGPRSGNTIYF
.,15,.,TRBV27,TRBJ1-5,TGTGCCAGCAGTTTAGCGACAGGCGACAATCAGCCCCAGCATTTT,CASSLATGDNQPQHF
once,16,.,TRBV30,TRBJ2-5,TGTGCCTGGAGTGAAGAAGGACCGTTGTACCAAGAGACCCAGTACTTC,CAWSEEGPLYQETQYF
.,15,TRBD1,TRBV27,TRBJ1-4,TGTGCCACCGCTGACAGGGGGCATGCTAATGAAAAACTGTTTTTT,CATADRGHANEKLFF
.,15,.,TRBV5-4,TRBJ2-2,TGTGCCAGCAGCCCCGGCGGGGAGAGGGCCGGGGAGCTGTTTTTT,CASSPGGERAGELFF
.,14,.,TRBV6-5,TRBJ2-7,TGTGCCAGCAGTTACGTGGGCAGCTCCTACGAGCAGTACTTC,CASSYVGSSYEQYF
.,13,.,TRBV7-2,TRBJ1-2,TGTGCCAGCAGCCCAACCTCCCAGTATGGCTACACCTTC,CASSPTSQYGYTF